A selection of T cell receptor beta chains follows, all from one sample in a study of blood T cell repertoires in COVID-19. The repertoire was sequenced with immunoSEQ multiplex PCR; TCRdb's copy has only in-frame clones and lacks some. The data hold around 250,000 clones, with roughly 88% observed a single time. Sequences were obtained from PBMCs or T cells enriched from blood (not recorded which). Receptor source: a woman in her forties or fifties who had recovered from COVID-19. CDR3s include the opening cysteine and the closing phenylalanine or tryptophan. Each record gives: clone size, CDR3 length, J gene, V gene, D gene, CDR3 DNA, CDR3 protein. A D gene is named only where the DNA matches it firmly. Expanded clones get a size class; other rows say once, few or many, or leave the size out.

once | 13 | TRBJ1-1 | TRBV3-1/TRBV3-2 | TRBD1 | TGTGCCAGCAGCTACAGGGGGAACACTGAAGCTTTCTTT | CASSYRGNTEAFF
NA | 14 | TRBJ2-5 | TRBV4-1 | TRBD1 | TGCGCCAGCAGCCCGGACAGGGGACAGGAGACCCAGTACTTC | CASSPDRGQETQYF
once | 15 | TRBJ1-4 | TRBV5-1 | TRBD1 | TGCGCCAGCGGCCCGACAGGGGACGCTAATGAAAAACTGTTTTTT | CASGPTGDANEKLFF
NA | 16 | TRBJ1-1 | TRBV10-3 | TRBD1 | TGTGCCATCAGTGAACAGGACAGGGGATCGAACACTGAAGCTTTCTTT | CAISEQDRGSNTEAFF
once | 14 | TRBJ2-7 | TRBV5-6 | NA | TGTGCCAGCAGCTTGGATGGGGGACACTACGAGCAGTACTTC | CASSLDGGHYEQYF
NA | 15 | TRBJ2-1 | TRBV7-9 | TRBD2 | TGTGCCAGCACCCCCATATCTAGCGGGATAAATGAGCAGTTCTTC | CASTPISSGINEQFF
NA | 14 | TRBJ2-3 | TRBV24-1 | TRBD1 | TGTGCCACCAGTGAACAGGGGGGATCCGATACGCAGTATTTT | CATSEQGGSDTQYF
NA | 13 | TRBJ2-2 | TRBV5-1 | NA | TGCGCCAGCAGCTTGGACGGGACCGGGGAGCTGTTTTTT | CASSLDGTGELFF
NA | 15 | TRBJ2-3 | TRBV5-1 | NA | TGCGCCAGCAGCTTGGTCGGACTGACTACAGATACGCAGTATTTT | CASSLVGLTTDTQYF
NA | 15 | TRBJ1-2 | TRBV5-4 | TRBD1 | TGTGCCAGCAGCCTCTGGACAGGGGGCAACTATGGCTACACCTTC | CASSLWTGGNYGYTF
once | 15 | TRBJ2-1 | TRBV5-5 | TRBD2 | TGTGCCAGCAGCTTGAGGTCTAGCGGGAGATCTGAGCAGTTCTTC | CASSLRSSGRSEQFF
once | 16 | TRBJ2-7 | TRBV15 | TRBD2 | TGTGCCACCAGCAGAGGTGGGTCTAGCGGGATCTACGAGCAGTACTTC | CATSRGGSSGIYEQYF
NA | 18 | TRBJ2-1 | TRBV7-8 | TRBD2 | TGTGCCAGCAGCTTAGCGTTGACTAGCGGGAGGGCCTCGGATGAGCAGTTCTTC | CASSLALTSGRASDEQFF
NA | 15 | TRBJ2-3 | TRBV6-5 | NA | TGTGCCAGCAGTACTCTCCAGCGACTCACAGATACGCAGTATTTT | CASSTLQRLTDTQYF
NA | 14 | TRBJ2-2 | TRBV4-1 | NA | TGCGCCAGCAGCCATCCCCGGGTAAACGGGGAGCTGTTTTTT | CASSHPRVNGELFF
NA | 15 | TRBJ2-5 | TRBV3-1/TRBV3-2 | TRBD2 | TGTGCCAGCAGCCTAGCTAGCGGGTACCTGGGGGGCCAGTACTTC | CASSLASGYLGGQYF
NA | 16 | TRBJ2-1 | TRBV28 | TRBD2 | TGTGCCAGCAGATCACTTGGGAGCGGGGCGTACAATGAGCAGTTCTTC | CASRSLGSGAYNEQFF